This T cell receptor (beta chain) came from a study of blood T cell repertoires in COVID-19. Study in general: Acute and convalescent COVID-19 samples came from the United States, Italy and Spain. The analysed material was cDNA or gDNA that came from T cells, B-cell-depleted T cells, or PBMCs.

Generated by immunoSEQ multiplex PCR, the TCRdb table keeps only in-frame clones and is missing some. This table holds roughly 290,000 clones, approximately 88% found once. This CDR3 is 12 amino acids long. Germline assignment: CDR1 MDHEN and CDR2 SYDVKM. Trimming removed 3 bases at V and 14 bases at J, with 11 bases between. Two negative PCRs, clearance, or symptom resolution were required of recovered Cohort 3 donors. The sequencing sample was made of PBMCs or T cells enriched from blood (not recorded which). The clonotype originates from a middle-aged woman who had recovered from COVID-19. The J gene is TRBJ1-6, the V gene TRBV28; tentative D call: TRBD1 (5 bases). In DNA form, the CDR3 reads TGTGCCAGCAGTTTCGGGGGGTGGTCCCTCCACTTT. This gives the protein CASSFGGWSLHF.